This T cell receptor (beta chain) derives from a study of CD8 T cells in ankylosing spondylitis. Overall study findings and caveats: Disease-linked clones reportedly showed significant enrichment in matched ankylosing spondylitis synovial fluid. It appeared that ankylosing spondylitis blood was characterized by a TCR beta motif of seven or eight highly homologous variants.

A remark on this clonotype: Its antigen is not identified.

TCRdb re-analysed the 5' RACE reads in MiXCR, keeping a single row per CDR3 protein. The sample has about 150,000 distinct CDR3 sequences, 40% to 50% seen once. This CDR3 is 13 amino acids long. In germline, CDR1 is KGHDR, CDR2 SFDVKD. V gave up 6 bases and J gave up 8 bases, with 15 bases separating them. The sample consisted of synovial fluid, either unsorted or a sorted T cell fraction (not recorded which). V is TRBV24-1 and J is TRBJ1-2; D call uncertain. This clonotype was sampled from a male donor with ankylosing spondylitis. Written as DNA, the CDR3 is TGTGCCACCAGTCCGAGCCGCGGGGTCGGCTACACCTTC. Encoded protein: CATSPSRGVGYTF.